This is a list of T cell receptor beta chains from one sample in a study of blood T cell repertoires in COVID-19. Profiling relied on immunoSEQ multiplex PCR, and the TCRdb table lists in-frame clones only, not all of them. The sample lists roughly 290,000 clones; 70% to 90% were seen once. The sequenced material came from PBMCs or T cells enriched from blood (not recorded which). These receptors came from a man younger than 45 who had recovered from COVID-19. CDR3s include the opening cysteine and the closing phenylalanine or tryptophan. Part of the rows lack a size; the others show once, few, many or a class for expanded clones.

J | size | V | CDR3
TRBJ1-2 | . | TRBV4-1 | CASKEQGSGYTF
TRBJ1-1 | . | TRBV9 | CASSAGLTNTEAFF
TRBJ1-2 | . | TRBV19 | CASSKAPTVAARGYTF
TRBJ1-2 | once | TRBV4-3 | CASSQGTGQAYYGYTF
TRBJ2-3 | . | TRBV6-6 | CASSYGASADTQYF
TRBJ1-5 | once | TRBV27 | CASSTRDQPQHF
TRBJ2-5 | . | TRBV7-9 | CASSLELQIQETQYF
TRBJ2-5 | . | TRBV29-1 | CSVGSWRQETQYF
TRBJ2-1 | . | TRBV24-1 | CATSDGGGGTLNEQFF
TRBJ2-7 | . | TRBV7-2 | CASSVSGTGGREQYF
TRBJ1-1 | . | TRBV7-8 | CASSVDPGQGIGAFF
TRBJ1-1 | . | TRBV4-3 | CASSLKTGGHTEAFF
TRBJ1-1 | . | TRBV5-1 | CASSLGQGGVTEAFF
TRBJ2-4 | . | TRBV9 | CASSPLVHKSKNIQYF
TRBJ1-1 | . | TRBV2 | CASSVEENTEAFF
TRBJ2-5 | . | TRBV10-2 | CASSELKETQYF
TRBJ2-7 | few | TRBV5-1 | CASRAGTGDRYEQYF
TRBJ1-2 | . | TRBV4-2 | CASSSWTGGYTF
TRBJ2-7 | . | TRBV30 | CAWSESGTGGYEQYF